This is a list of T cell receptor beta chains from one sample in a study of graft-versus-host responses after intestinal transplantation. These receptors are not linked to any known antigen. Produced via immunoSEQ multiplex PCR; TCRdb's table is partial and in-frame only. The sample yields 65,000 to 85,000 clones, about nine tenths seen once. The sequencing here drew on unstimulated CD8+ T cells sorted from spleen or lymph node cells, taken before transplant. All receptors come from a human donor who was the organ donor for an intestinal transplant. The CDR3 runs from the conserved cysteine through the conserved F or W. D genes are given only for firm matches. Where a row states a size, it is once, few, many or the class of an expanded clone; other rows omit it.

J	V	size	D	CDR3	DNA
TRBJ2-7	TRBV28	NA	NA	CASSLRDGVYEQYF	TGTGCCAGCAGTTTAAGGGATGGGGTGTACGAGCAGTACTTC
TRBJ1-5	TRBV4-2	NA	NA	CASSHLKGMRNQPQHF	TGTGCCAGCAGCCACTTGAAGGGGATGCGCAATCAGCCCCAGCATTTT
TRBJ2-5	TRBV4-1	NA	NA	CASSQYREMETQYF	TGCGCCAGCAGCCAATACAGGGAGATGGAGACCCAGTACTTC
TRBJ1-4	TRBV28	few	NA	CASSLEGEKLFF	TGTGCCAGCAGTTTGGAGGGTGAAAAACTGTTTTTT
TRBJ1-2	TRBV6-1	NA	TRBD1	CASSLDRDYGYTF	TGTGCCAGCAGCCTGGACAGGGACTATGGCTACACCTTC
TRBJ1-4	TRBV2	once	NA	CASSDLRGAGEKLFF	TGTGCCAGCAGTGATCTTCGGGGGGCAGGAGAAAAACTGTTTTTT
TRBJ1-5	TRBV5-6	NA	NA	CASSLALSGQPQHF	TGTGCCAGCAGCTTGGCCCTTTCGGGTCAGCCCCAGCATTTT
TRBJ1-4	TRBV7-8	NA	NA	CASSLFTGSATNEKLFF	TGTGCCAGCAGCTTATTTACCGGGTCGGCAACTAATGAAAAACTGTTTTTT
TRBJ1-1	TRBV23-1	NA	NA	CASSQVSAFF	TGCGCCAGCAGTCAAGTATCAGCTTTCTTT
TRBJ1-1	TRBV5-1	NA	NA	CASSSVGPRITEAFF	TGCGCCAGCAGCTCCGTTGGGCCTCGTATCACTGAAGCTTTCTTT
TRBJ2-1	TRBV28	NA	NA	CASGGPEQFF	TGTGCCAGCGGAGGGCCTGAGCAGTTCTTC
TRBJ2-7	TRBV13	NA	TRBD2	CASSLGLAGAYEQYF	TGTGCCAGCAGCTTAGGACTAGCGGGGGCCTACGAGCAGTACTTC
TRBJ2-1	TRBV2	once	TRBD2	CASCVAGGQVEQFF	TGTGCCAGTTGCGTAGCGGGGGGCCAAGTTGAGCAGTTCTTC
TRBJ2-7	TRBV28	NA	TRBD1	CASSSGGSYEQYF	TGTGCCAGCAGTTCAGGGGGCTCCTACGAGCAGTACTTC
TRBJ2-1	TRBV6-5	NA	TRBD2	CASSYSNNAGGNEQFF	TGTGCCAGCAGTTACTCGAATAACGCGGGGGGCAATGAGCAGTTCTTC
TRBJ1-1	TRBV5-6	NA	NA	CASSLGQAGNTEAFF	TGTGCCAGCAGCTTGGGGCAGGCAGGGAACACTGAAGCTTTCTTT
TRBJ2-1	TRBV28	NA	TRBD1	CASSLAAGGPPYNEQFF	TGTGCCAGCAGTTTAGCCGCAGGGGGTCCCCCTTACAATGAGCAGTTCTTC
TRBJ2-2	TRBV30	NA	TRBD1	CAWRQGVTTGELFF	TGTGCCTGGCGACAGGGGGTAACCACCGGGGAGCTGTTTTTT